Listed here are 22 T cell receptor beta chains from one sample, sequenced in a study of cytomegalovirus exposure and HLA in healthy donors. Researchers ran the PCR with 60 Vbeta and 13 Jbeta primers. Clones were read by immunoSEQ multiplex PCR, and TCRdb kept only the in-frame ones, dropping some. Here the sample spans some 190,000 clones, around 80% being singletons. Sequences were obtained from PBMCs. The source is a man aged 18 to 29 in good health and CMV-seronegative.

A note on this clone: This specimen includes other DNA sequences encoding the same CDR3. The rearrangement joins TRBV20-1 to TRBJ2-3; no clear D gene. Trimming shortened V by 3 bases and J by 6 bases, and 7 bases separated the two germline ends. From germline, CDR1 is DFQATT and CDR2 SNEGSKA (reference sequence). The CDR3 loop spans 11 amino acids. CDR3 region: CSARIVDTQYF. Written as DNA, the CDR3 is TGCAGTGCTAGGATAGTGGATACGCAGTATTTT.

The gene calls are TRBV29-1 and TRBJ1-1; TRBD1 might be the D (6 bases). Germline V lookup: CDR1 SQVTM, CDR2 ANQGSEA. CDR3 length: 14 residues. The V gene lost 6 bases and the J gene lost 5 bases, with 19 bases spanning the gap. The CDR3 loop reads CSVAAKMGATEAFF. CDR3 coding DNA: TGCAGCGTGGCCGCTAAGATGGGGGCGACTGAAGCTTTCTTT.

The CDR3 DNA sequence: TGTGCCAGCAGCTTAGGAGGGTTCCGCGGGGGGGCGGGCACAGATACGCAGTATTTT. Protein sequence: CASSLGGFRGGAGTDTQYF. The chain recombines TRBV7-2 with TRBJ2-3; 9 bases are a match to TRBD2. The trim removed 1 base at V and 1 base at J, leaving 12 bases unmatched. The CDR3 has 19 residues. CDR1 is SGHTA and CDR2 is FQGNSA in the germline V gene.

The chain couples TRBV5-6 to TRBJ2-1; 10 bases agree with TRBD2. This CDR3 spans 17 amino acids. Germline CDR1 SGHDT, CDR2 YYEEEE. V lost 3 bases and J lost 4; bases outside the gene matches: 10. The CDR3 loop is CASSSRRLAGVYNEQFF. In nucleotides, the CDR3 is TGTGCCAGCAGCTCCCGCCGGCTAGCGGGAGTTTACAATGAGCAGTTCTTC.

In this sample, this clone turned up a few times. The chain employs TRBV5-1 and TRBJ1-1, with D hard to call. CDR3 length: 14 amino acids. Germline V CDR1 and CDR2: SGHRS, YFSETQ. Between the trimmed V and J ends, which lost 7 bases and 0 bases, there was a span of 13 bases. The CDR3 nucleotides are TGCGCCAGCCGTTCCCTAAGCATGAACACTGAAGCTTTCTTT. It specifies CASRSLSMNTEAFF.

The chain carries TRBV4-2 and TRBJ1-2; D perhaps matches TRBD1 (6 bases). Germline-derived CDR1 and CDR2 are LGHNA and YNFKEQ. With 1 base removed from V and 8 bases from J, the gap between germline ends came to 20 bases. The CDR3 contains 16 residues. CDR3 in amino acids: CASSQGIPVQGWGYTF. CDR3 in DNA: TGTGCCAGCAGCCAAGGGATCCCGGTACAGGGCTGGGGCTACACCTTC.

The CDR3 loop is CASSRREVNTEAFF. CDR3 bases: TGTGCCAGTAGTCGGAGGGAAGTGAACACTGAAGCTTTCTTT. This chain joins TRBV19 and TRBJ1-1; D gene uncertain. Trimming took off 5 bases at V and 0 bases at J, with 10 bases between the two ends. Looked up from germline, CDR1 is LNHDA and CDR2 is SQIVND (reference sequence). The length of the CDR3 is 14 residues.

The chain couples TRBV5-1 to TRBJ2-7; 8 bases are a match to TRBD1. Germline lookup yields CDR1 SGHRS and CDR2 YFSETQ. The ends lost 4 bases at V and 3 bases at J; junction bases unmatched: 9. The CDR3 is 15 residues long. In DNA form, the CDR3 reads TGCGCCAGCAGCATTACAGGGGGGTCAAACTACGAGCAGTACTTC. It yields the protein CASSITGGSNYEQYF.

Only a few counts were recorded for this clone. This chain joins TRBV6-5 and TRBJ1-2, with 8 bases identical to TRBD1. The V gene end was trimmed by 2 bases and the J gene end by 4 bases; junction bases not matched to a gene: 3. This CDR3 spans 14 amino acids. Germline values: CDR1 MNHEY, CDR2 SVGAGI. CDR3 in DNA: TGTGCCAGCAGTTACCAGGGGGCCGCCTATGGCTACACCTTC. The encoded protein is CASSYQGAAYGYTF.

J is TRBJ1-6 and V is TRBV28; 9 bases are a match to TRBD1. Per germline, CDR1 MDHEN and CDR2 SYDVKM. The CDR3 consists of 16 residues. The junction had 4 bases not matched to a gene; V was cut back by 3 bases and J by 4 bases. CDR3 in amino acids: CASSFGGQGYNSPLHF. Written as DNA, the CDR3 is TGTGCCAGCAGTTTCGGCGGACAGGGGTATAATTCACCCCTCCACTTT. The variable domain in full, with the rest retrieved from reference TRBV28 and TRBJ1-6, is DVKVTQSSRYLVKRTGEKVFLECVQDMDHENMFWYRQDPGLGLRLIYFSYDVKMKEKGDIPEGYSVSREKKERFSLILESASTNQTSMYLCASSFGGQGYNSPLHFGNGTRLTVT.

This chain links TRBV18 with TRBJ2-1; the match to TRBD2 covers 7 bases. CDR3 length: 15 amino acids. The trim removed 2 bases at V and 4 bases at J, leaving 5 bases unmatched. Germline V gene sequence: CDR1 KGHSH, CDR2 LQKENI. CDR3 loop: CASSPSGAGYNEQFF. The CDR3 bases are TGTGCCAGCTCACCATCAGGAGCGGGGTACAATGAGCAGTTCTTC.

The V gene is TRBV5-1, the J gene TRBJ1-2; 8 bases align to TRBD1. Germline CDR1 and CDR2: SGHRS and YFSETQ. CDR3 length equals 19 residues. V lost 1 base and J lost 2; bases outside the gene matches: 16. CDR3: CASSLIPGTGSTRNYGYTF. The CDR3 coding sequence is TGCGCCAGCAGCTTGATCCCCGGGACAGGCTCGACCAGAAACTATGGCTACACCTTC.

This chain connects TRBV19 to TRBJ1-1; 8 positions agree with TRBD1. This CDR3 region has 15 residues. Per the germline V gene, CDR1 is LNHDA and CDR2 is SQIVND (reference sequence). J was trimmed by 4 bases and V by 5 bases; bases with no gene match: 9. CDR3 protein: CASSVQTGESTEAFF. DNA for the CDR3: TGTGCCAGTAGTGTCCAGACAGGGGAGAGCACTGAAGCTTTCTTT.

The table lists this clone with a few counts. V is TRBV6-1 and J is TRBJ2-5; a possible D gene is TRBD2 (5 bases). Judging by the DNA end, TRBJ2-7 fits better; the J call may be wrong. The germline gives CDR1 MNHNS, CDR2 SASEGT. The CDR3 contains 13 residues. The CDR3 region has the DNA TGTGCCAGCAGTGAATATCCGGGGAGCGAGCAGTACTTC. It codes for CASSEYPGSEQYF.

V is TRBV6-1 and J is TRBJ1-1, with 10 bases lining up with TRBD1. Per the germline V gene, CDR1 is MNHNS and CDR2 is SASEGT. There are 17 residues in the CDR3. Trimming cost V 0 bases and J 5 bases; bases outside gene matches: 9. The CDR3 loop is CASSEARRGTGVTEAFF. CDR3 nucleotides: TGTGCCAGCAGTGAAGCCAGACGGGGGACAGGGGTGACTGAAGCTTTCTTT.

V gene TRBV19 combines with J gene TRBJ1-1; D is uncertain. Germline V gives CDR1 LNHDA, CDR2 SQIVND (reference sequence). With 6 bases removed from V and 9 bases from J, the gap between germline ends came to 11 bases. The CDR3 length is 11 residues. The CDR3: CASSQVVKAFF. CDR3 nucleotides: TGTGCCAGTAGCCAGGTCGTGAAAGCTTTCTTT.

This rearrangement joins TRBV10-3 to TRBJ1-5; no clear D gene. V was shortened by 2 bases and J by 3 bases, with 5 bases between the two germline ends. This CDR3 has 13 residues. CDR1 is ENHRY, CDR2 SYGVKD, per germline. For the CDR3, the DNA is TGTGCCATCAGTGAGGTAGACAATCAGCCCCAGCATTTT. Protein: CAISEVDNQPQHF.

The chain combines TRBV28 with TRBJ2-7; weak D call: TRBD1 (6 bases). The CDR3 is made up of 13 amino acids. V was clipped by 6 bases and J by 6 bases, with 15 bases between them. Germline V CDR1 and CDR2: MDHEN, SYDVKM. The CDR3 sequence: CASSLGQPFEQYF. DNA for the CDR3: TGTGCCAGCAGCCTCGGACAGCCATTCGAGCAGTACTTC.

The genes are TRBV28 and TRBJ1-2; D is uncertain. Trimming took 2 bases from V and 4 from J, leaving 11 bases between them. The CDR3 is 14 amino acids. The germline CDR1 and CDR2 sequences are MDHEN and SYDVKM. The CDR3 loop reads CASSLGGVGYGYTF. CDR3 nucleotide sequence: TGTGCCAGCAGTTTAGGTGGAGTGGGCTATGGCTACACCTTC.

The chain joins TRBV5-4 to TRBJ2-5, with a possible D match to TRBD2 (6 bases). With 0 bases removed from V and 2 bases from J, the gap between germline ends came to 8 bases. CDR1 and CDR2 from the germline V gene are SGHNT and YYREEE (reference sequence). This CDR3 is built from 14 residues. The DNA of the CDR3 is TGTGCCAGCAGCTTGGCCAGCGGGCAAGAGACCCAGTACTTC. It codes for CASSLASGQETQYF.

The sample holds a few counts of this clone. The chain carries TRBV2 and TRBJ1-1; 8 bases fit TRBD1. Trimming removed 4 bases from V and 4 bases from J; junction bases left unmatched: 5. CDR1 is SNHLY, CDR2 FYNNEI, per germline. The CDR3 sequence is 14 residues long. The CDR3 DNA sequence: TGTGCCAGCAGTGGACAGGGGACGTCCACTGAAGCTTTCTTT. Protein product: CASSGQGTSTEAFF.

V and J are TRBV5-4 and TRBJ2-5; 9 bases are shared with TRBD2. Germline CDR1 reads SGHNT; CDR2 reads YYREEE (reference sequence). V lost 2 bases to trimming and J lost 5 bases; unmatched junction nucleotides: 13. CDR3 length: 17 amino acids. CDR3 sequence: CASSLGRGGWDGETQYF. The CDR3 DNA sequence: TGTGCCAGCAGCTTAGGGCGGGGGGGATGGGACGGGGAGACCCAGTACTTC.